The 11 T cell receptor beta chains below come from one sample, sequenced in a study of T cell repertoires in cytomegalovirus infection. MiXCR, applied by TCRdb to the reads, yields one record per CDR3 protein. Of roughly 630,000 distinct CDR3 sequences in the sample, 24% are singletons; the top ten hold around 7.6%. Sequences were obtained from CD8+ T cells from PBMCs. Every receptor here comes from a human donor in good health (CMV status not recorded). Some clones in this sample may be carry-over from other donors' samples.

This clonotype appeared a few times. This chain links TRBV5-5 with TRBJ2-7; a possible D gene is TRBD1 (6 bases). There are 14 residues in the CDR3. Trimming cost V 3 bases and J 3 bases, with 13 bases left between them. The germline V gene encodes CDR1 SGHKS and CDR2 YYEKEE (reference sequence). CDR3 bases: TGTGCCAGCAGCTGGGCAGGGGATGGCTACGAGCAGTACGTC. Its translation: CASSWAGDGYEQYV.

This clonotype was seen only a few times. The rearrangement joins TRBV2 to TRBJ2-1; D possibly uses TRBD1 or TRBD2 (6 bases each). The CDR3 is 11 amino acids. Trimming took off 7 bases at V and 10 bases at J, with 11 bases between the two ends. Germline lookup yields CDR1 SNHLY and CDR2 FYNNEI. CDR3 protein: CASKGGPEQFF. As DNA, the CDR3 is TGTGCCAGCAAGGGGGGCCCGGAGCAGTTCTTC.

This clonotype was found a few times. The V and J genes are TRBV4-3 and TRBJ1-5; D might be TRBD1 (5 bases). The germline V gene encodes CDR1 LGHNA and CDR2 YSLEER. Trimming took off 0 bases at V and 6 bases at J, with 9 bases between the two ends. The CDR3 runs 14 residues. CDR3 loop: CASSQDTGPQPQHF. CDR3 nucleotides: TGCGCCAGCAGCCAAGATACAGGTCCTCAGCCCCAGCATTTT.

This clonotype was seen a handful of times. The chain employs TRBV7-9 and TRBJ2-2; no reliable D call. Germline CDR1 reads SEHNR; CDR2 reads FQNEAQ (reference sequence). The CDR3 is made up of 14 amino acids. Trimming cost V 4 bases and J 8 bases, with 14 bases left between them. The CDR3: CASSSGGGRGELFF. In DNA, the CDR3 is TGTGCCAGCAGCTCCGGTGGCGGAAGGGGGGAGCTGTTTTTT.

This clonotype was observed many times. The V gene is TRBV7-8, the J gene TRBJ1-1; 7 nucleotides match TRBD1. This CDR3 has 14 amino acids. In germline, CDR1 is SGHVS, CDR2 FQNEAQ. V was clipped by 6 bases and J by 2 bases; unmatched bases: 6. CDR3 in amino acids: CASRPTGSNTEAFF. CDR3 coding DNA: TGTGCCAGCAGACCGACAGGGAGTAACACTGAAGCTTTCTTT. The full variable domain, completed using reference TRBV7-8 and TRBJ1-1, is GAGVSQSPRYKVAKRGQDVALRCDPISGHVSLFWYQQALGQGPEFLTYFQNEAQLDKSGLPSDRFFAERPEGSVSTLKIQRTQQEDSAVYLCASRPTGSNTEAFFGQGTRLTVV.

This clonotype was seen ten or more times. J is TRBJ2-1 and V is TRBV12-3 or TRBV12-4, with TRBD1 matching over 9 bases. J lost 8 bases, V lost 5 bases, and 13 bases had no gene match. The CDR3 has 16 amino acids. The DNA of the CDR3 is TGTGCCAGCAGTACCGCCGGGACAGGGTTTCAGGATGAGCAGTTCTTC. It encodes CASSTAGTGFQDEQFF.

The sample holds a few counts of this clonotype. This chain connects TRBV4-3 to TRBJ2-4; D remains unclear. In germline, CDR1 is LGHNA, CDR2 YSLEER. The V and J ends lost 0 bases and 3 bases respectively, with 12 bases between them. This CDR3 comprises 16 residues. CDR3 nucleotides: TGCGCCAGCAGCCAAGATCGCGGCCAGATCAAAAACATTCAGTACTTC. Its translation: CASSQDRGQIKNIQYF.

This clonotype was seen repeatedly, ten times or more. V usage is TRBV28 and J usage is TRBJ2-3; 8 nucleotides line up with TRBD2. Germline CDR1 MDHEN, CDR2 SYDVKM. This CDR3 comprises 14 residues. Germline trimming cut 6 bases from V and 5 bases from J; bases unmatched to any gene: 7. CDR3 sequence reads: CASRPRGGIDTQYF. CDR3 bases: TGTGCCAGCAGGCCCCGGGGGGGCATAGATACGCAGTATTTT.

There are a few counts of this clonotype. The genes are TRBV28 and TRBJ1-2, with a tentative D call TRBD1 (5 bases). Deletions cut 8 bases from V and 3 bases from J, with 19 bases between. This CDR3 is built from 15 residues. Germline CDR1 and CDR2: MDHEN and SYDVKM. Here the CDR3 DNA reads TGTGCCAGCGCCGCCGGGACCCCGCTCTACTATGGCTACACCTTC. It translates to CASAAGTPLYYGYTF.

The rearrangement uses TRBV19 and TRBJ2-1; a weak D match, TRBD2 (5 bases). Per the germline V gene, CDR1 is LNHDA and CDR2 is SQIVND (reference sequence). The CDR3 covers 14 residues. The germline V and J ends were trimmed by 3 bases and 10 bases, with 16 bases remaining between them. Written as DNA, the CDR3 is TGTGCCAGTAGTATGGTGGAGGATGTCCGCGAGCAGTTCTTC. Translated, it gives CASSMVEDVREQFF.

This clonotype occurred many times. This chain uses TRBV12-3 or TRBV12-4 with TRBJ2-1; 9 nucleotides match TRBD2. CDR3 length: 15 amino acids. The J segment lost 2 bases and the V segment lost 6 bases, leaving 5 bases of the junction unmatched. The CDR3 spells CASSTAGGPYNEQFF. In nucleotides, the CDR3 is TGTGCCAGCAGCACAGCGGGGGGTCCCTACAATGAGCAGTTCTTC.